The TCR beta chain described here comes from a study of graft-versus-host responses after intestinal transplantation. At the level of the study: Isolated intestinal, liver-intestinal, or multivisceral transplants were what recipients had. After anti-thymocyte globulin induction, recipients took tacrolimus and steroids for 2 to 3 years.

The V end was cut by 2 bases, the J end by 7 bases, with 14 bases between. The CDR3 sequence is 15 residues long. The germline V gene has CDR1 WNHNN and CDR2 SYGVQD (reference sequence). A word on this clone: Its antigen is currently unknown.

Method: immunoSEQ multiplex PCR; TCRdb's copy keeps in-frame clones and lacks some. The sample has just over 70,000 clones, approximately 84% seen once; the top ten hold 0.39%. The chain uses TRBV10-1 and TRBJ2-2; weak D call: TRBD1 (6 bases). The receptor comes from a human donor who was the organ donor for an intestinal transplant. The starting material was unstimulated CD4+ T cells sorted from spleen or lymph node cells, obtained before transplant. The CDR3 loop reads CASSEEQGRSGELFF. The CDR3 nucleotides read TGCGCCAGCAGTGAGGAACAGGGAAGGAGCGGGGAGCTGTTTTTT.